The clone carrying this TCR beta chain has at least ten counts. TCRdb re-called the 5' RACE reads with MiXCR, one entry per CDR3 protein. The repertoire has about 90,000 distinct CDR3 sequences, approximately 13% of them found once; the top ten carry about 5%. This record comes from a study of neurological immune-mediated disorders. The time point here: longitudinal time-point 2. The CDR3 is made up of 14 amino acids. V lost 4 bases to trimming and J lost 2 bases; unmatched junction nucleotides: 5. The germline CDR1 and CDR2 sequences are SQVTM and ANQGSEA. The chain carries TRBV29-1 and TRBJ1-5; 7 bases align to TRBD1. The receptor's source is a female donor with HTLV-1-associated myelopathy (HAM/TSP). Source material: PBMCs. The CDR3 sequence is CSVGQGSGNQPQHF. The CDR3 coding sequence is TGCAGCGTTGGACAGGGCTCGGGCAATCAGCCCCAGCATTTT.